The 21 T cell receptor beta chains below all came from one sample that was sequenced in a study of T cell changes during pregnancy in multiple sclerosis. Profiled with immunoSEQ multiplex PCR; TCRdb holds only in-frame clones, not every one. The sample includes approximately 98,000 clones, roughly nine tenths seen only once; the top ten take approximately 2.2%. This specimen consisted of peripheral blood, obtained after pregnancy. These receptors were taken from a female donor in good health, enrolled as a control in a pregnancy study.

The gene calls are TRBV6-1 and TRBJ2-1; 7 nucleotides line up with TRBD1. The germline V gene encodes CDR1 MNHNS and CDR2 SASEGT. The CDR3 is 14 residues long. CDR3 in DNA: TGTGTACTCTCACAGGGGACCTCCTACAATGAGCAGTTCTTC. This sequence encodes CVLSQGTSYNEQFF.

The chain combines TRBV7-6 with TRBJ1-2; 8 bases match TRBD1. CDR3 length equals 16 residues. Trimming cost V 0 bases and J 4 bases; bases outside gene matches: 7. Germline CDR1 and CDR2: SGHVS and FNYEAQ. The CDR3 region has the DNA TGTGCCAGCAGCTTAGCGGTGACAGGGGAATCCTATGGCTACACCTTC. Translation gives CASSLAVTGESYGYTF.

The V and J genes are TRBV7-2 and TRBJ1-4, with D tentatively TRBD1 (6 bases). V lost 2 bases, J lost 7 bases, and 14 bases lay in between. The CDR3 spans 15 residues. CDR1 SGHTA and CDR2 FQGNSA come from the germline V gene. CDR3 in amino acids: CASSLRHRVGEKLFF. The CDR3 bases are TGTGCCAGCAGCTTACGGCACAGGGTGGGTGAAAAACTGTTTTTT.

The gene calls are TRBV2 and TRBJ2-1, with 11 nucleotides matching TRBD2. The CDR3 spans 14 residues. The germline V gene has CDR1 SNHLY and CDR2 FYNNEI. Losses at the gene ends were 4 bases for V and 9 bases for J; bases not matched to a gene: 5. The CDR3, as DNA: TGTGCCAGCAGTGGACTAGCGGGGATTAGTGAGCAGTTCTTC. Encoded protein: CASSGLAGISEQFF.

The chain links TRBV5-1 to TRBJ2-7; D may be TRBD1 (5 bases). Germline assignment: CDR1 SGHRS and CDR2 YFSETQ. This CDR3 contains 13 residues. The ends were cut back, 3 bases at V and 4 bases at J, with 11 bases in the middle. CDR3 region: CASSSDSVYEQYF. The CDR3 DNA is TGCGCCAGCAGCTCTGACAGCGTTTACGAGCAGTACTTC.

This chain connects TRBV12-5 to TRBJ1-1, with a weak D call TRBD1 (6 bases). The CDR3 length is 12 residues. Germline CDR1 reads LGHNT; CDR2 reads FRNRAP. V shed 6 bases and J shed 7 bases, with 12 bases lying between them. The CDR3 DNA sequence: TGTGCTAGTGGAACCAGGGGACGTGAAGCTTTCTTT. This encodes CASGTRGREAFF.

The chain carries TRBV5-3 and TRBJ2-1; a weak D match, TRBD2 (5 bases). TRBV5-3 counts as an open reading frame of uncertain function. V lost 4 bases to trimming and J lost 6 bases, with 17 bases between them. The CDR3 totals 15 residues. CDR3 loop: CARSHPRRESNEQFF. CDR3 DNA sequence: TGTGCCAGAAGCCATCCCCGAAGGGAGTCCAATGAGCAGTTCTTC.

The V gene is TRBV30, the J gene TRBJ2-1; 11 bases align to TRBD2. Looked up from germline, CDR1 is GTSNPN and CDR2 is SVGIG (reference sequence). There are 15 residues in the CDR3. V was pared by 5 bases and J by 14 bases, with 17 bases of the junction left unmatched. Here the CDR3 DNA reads TGTGCCTGGGCAAATCTACTAGCGGGGGTCAGGGAGGAGTTCTTC. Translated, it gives CAWANLLAGVREEFF.

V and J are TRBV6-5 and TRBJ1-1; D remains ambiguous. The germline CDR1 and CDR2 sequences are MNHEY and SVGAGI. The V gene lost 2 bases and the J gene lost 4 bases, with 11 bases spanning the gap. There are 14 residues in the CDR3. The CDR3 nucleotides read TGTGCCAGCAGTTACGGTAGACGAGGCACTGAAGCTTTCTTT. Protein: CASSYGRRGTEAFF.

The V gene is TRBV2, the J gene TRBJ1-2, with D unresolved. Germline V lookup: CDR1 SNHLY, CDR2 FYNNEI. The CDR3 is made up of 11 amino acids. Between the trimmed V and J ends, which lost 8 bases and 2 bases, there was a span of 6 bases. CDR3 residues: CASSPNYGYTF. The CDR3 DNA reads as TGTGCCAGCTCTCCGAACTATGGCTACACCTTC.

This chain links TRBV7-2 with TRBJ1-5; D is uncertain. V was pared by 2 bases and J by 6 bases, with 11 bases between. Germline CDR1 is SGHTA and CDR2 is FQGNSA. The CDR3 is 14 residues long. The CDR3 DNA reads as TGTGCCAGCAGCTTAAACCGGGAAATTCAGCCCCAGCATTTT. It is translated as CASSLNREIQPQHF.

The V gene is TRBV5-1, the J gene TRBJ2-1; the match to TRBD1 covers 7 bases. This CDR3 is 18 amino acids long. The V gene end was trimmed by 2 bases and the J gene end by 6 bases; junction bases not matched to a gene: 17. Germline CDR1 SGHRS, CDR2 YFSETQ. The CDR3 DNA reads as TGCGCCAGCAGCTTTTTGCTCCGACAGGGACGAACTGGCAATGAGCAGTTCTTC. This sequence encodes CASSFLLRQGRTGNEQFF.

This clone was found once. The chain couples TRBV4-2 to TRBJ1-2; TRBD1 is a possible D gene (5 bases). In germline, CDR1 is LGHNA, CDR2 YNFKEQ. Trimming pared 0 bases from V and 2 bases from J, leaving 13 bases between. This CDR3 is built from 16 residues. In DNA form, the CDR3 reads TGTGCCAGCAGCCAAGAATATCTGGACAAGAACTATGGCTACACCTTC. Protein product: CASSQEYLDKNYGYTF.

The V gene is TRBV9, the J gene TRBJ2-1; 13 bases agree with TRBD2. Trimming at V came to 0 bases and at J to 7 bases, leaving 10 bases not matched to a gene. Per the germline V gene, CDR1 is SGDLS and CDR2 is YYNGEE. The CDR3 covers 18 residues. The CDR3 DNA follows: TGTGCCAGCAGCGTAGATCTGGGACTAGCGGGAATTCTGAATGAGCAGTTCTTC. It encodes CASSVDLGLAGILNEQFF.

CDR3 in DNA: TGTGCCAGCAGTAAGGCTAGCGGGATGGATGAGCAGTTCTTC. Amino acid sequence: CASSKASGMDEQFF. The genes are TRBV28 and TRBJ2-1; the match to TRBD2 covers 9 bases. The CDR3 spans 14 residues. Germline CDR1 and CDR2: MDHEN and SYDVKM. Trimming cost V 5 bases and J 8 bases; bases outside gene matches: 7.

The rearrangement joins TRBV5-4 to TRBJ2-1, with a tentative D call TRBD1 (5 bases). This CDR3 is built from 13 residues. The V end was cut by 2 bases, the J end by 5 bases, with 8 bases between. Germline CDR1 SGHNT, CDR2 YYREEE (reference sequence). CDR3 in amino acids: CASSLGHNNEQFF. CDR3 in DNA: TGTGCCAGCAGCTTAGGACACAACAATGAGCAGTTCTTC.

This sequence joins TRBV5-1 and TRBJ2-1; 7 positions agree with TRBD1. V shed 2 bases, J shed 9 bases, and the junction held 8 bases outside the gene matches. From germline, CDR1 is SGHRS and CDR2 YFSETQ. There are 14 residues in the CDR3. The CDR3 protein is CASSFRQGVVEQFF. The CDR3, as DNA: TGCGCCAGCAGCTTTCGTCAGGGGGTTGTTGAGCAGTTCTTC.

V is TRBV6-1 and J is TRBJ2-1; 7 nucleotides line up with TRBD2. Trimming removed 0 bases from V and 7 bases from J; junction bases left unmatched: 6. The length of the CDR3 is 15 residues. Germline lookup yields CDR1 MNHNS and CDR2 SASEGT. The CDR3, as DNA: TGTGCCAGCAGTGAAGCTTCTAGCGGCTCAAATGAGCAGTTCTTC. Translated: CASSEASSGSNEQFF.

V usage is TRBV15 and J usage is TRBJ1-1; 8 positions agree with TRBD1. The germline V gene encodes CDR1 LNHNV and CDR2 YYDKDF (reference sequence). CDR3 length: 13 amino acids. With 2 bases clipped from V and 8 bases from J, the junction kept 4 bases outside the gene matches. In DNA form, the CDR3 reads TGTGCCACCAGCAGACCGGACAGGGACGAAGCTTTCTTT. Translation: CATSRPDRDEAFF. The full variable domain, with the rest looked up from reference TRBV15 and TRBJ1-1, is DAMVIQNPRYQVTQFGKPVTLSCSQTLNHNVMYWYQQKSSQAPKLLFHYYDKDFNNEADTPDNFQSRRPNTSFCFLDIRSPGLGDTAMYLCATSRPDRDEAFFGQGTRLTVV.

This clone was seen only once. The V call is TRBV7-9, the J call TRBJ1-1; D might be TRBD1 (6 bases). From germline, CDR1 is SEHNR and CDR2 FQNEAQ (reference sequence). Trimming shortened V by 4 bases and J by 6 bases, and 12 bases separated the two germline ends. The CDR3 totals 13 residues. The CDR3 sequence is CASSSLQGSEAFF. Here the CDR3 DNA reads TGTGCCAGCAGCTCACTACAGGGCTCTGAAGCTTTCTTT.

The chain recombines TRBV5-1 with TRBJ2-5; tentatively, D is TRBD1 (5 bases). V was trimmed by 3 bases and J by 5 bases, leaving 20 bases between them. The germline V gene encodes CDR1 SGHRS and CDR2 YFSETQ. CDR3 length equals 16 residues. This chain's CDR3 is CASSWEQDYMGETQYF. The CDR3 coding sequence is TGCGCCAGCAGCTGGGAACAGGATTACATGGGGGAGACCCAGTACTTC.